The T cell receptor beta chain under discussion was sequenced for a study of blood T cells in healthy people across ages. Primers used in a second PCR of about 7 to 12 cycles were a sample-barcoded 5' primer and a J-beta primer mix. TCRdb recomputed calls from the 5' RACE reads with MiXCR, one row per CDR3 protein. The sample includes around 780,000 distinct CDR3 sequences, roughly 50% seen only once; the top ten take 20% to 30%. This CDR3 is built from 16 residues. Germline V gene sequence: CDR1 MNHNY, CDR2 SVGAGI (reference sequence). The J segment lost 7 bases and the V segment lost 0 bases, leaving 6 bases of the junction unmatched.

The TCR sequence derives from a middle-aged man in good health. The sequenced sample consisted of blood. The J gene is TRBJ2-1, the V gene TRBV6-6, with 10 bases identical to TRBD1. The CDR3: CASSYSSGQGVNEQFF. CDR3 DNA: TGTGCCAGCAGTTACTCGTCTGGACAGGGGGTAAATGAGCAGTTCTTC.